Listed below are T cell receptor beta chains from one sample, sequenced in a study of cytomegalovirus exposure and HLA in healthy donors. Profiling relied on immunoSEQ multiplex PCR, and the TCRdb table lists in-frame clones only, not all of them. The repertoire holds approximately 220,000 clones, with 80% to 95% as singletons. What was sequenced was PBMCs. The receptors originated from a woman under 30 in good health and CMV-seronegative. Each CDR3 is given with its conserved first and last residue. A D gene is named only where the DNA matches it firmly. Clone size appears in some rows only: once, few, many, or a class for an expanded clone.

abundance	v_gene	len	j_gene	d_gene	CDR3nt	CDR3aa
-	TRBV11-2	16	TRBJ2-7	-	TGTGCCAGCAGCTCTGTGGGGGGGGCGAGCTCCTACGAGCAGTACTTC	CASSSVGGASSYEQYF
once	TRBV30	15	TRBJ1-2	-	TGTGCCTGGAGTACGGCCCGGGGGTCGGGGGGTCCGGACACCTTC	CAWSTARGSGGPDTF
-	TRBV5-1	16	TRBJ2-1	-	TGCGCCAGCAGCCGGTTTCGGGGCGGGATCTACAATGAGCAGTTCTTC	CASSRFRGGIYNEQFF
-	TRBV6-5	14	TRBJ1-3	TRBD1	TGTGCCAGCAAAATAGGGGGCGCCGGAAACACCATATATTTT	CASKIGGAGNTIYF
-	TRBV29-1	15	TRBJ2-6	-	TGCAGCGTGCGGCTAAGGCTCTCTGGGGCCAACGTCCTGACTTTC	CSVRLRLSGANVLTF
-	TRBV9	13	TRBJ2-7	TRBD1	TGTGCCAGCAGCGCGGGACAGGCCTACGAGCAGTACTTC	CASSAGQAYEQYF
-	TRBV12-5	14	TRBJ2-3	-	TGTGCTAGTGGTCACCCGAGTGATACAGATACGCAGTATTTT	CASGHPSDTDTQYF
-	TRBV5-6	16	TRBJ2-7	TRBD2	TGTGCCTCCAATGGGGGACTAGCGGGAATGAATTACGAGCAGTACTTC	CASNGGLAGMNYEQYF
-	TRBV28	12	TRBJ2-3	-	TGTGCCAGCTTCGGACAGACAGATACGCAGTATTTT	CASFGQTDTQYF
-	TRBV5-1	14	TRBJ2-7	TRBD2	TGCGCCAGCCAGCCGGGACTAATCACATCCGAGCAGTACTTC	CASQPGLITSEQYF
-	TRBV7-9	18	TRBJ2-3	TRBD2	TGTGCCAGCAGCCCTGTGACTAGCGGGAGTTTGGTCACAGATACGCAGTATTTT	CASSPVTSGSLVTDTQYF
-	TRBV5-1	15	TRBJ1-5	-	TGCGCCAGCAGCCCAGGGACATCTAGCAATCAGCCCCAGCATTTT	CASSPGTSSNQPQHF
-	TRBV19	14	TRBJ1-5	TRBD1	TGTGCCAGTTCTGACAGGGGGAAAGATCAGCCCCAGCATTTT	CASSDRGKDQPQHF
-	TRBV25-1	16	TRBJ1-4	-	TGTGCCAGCCCCGGGAGGGTCCAGGGAGTGGGTGAAAAACTGTTTTTT	CASPGRVQGVGEKLFF
once	TRBV6-4	15	TRBJ1-2	TRBD1	TGTGCCAGCATAGACAGGGGAATAAGGGTATATGGCTACACCTTC	CASIDRGIRVYGYTF
-	TRBV5-6	13	TRBJ2-7	-	TGTGCCAGCAGCCTCGGGACAATCTACGAGCAGTACTTC	CASSLGTIYEQYF
-	TRBV19	17	TRBJ2-1	TRBD2	TGTGCCAGTAGTAGGGGACTAGCGGGAGTTCTGGGGAATGAGCAGTTCTTC	CASSRGLAGVLGNEQFF
-	TRBV6-1	13	TRBJ2-7	-	TGTGCCAGCAGTGAAGCAATAGCTTACGAGCAGTACTTC	CASSEAIAYEQYF
-	TRBV13	14	TRBJ2-3	-	TGTGCCAGCAGCTTATTAGCGAGCACAGATACGCAGTATTTT	CASSLLASTDTQYF
-	TRBV4-1	14	TRBJ2-1	TRBD2	TGCGCCAGCAGCCAAATAGCGGGTTTTATTGAGCAGTTCTTC	CASSQIAGFIEQFF
-	TRBV5-1	16	TRBJ2-5	TRBD2	TGCGCCACAACATCTGAAGCGGGAGCCTTCCAAGAGACCCAGTACTTC	CATTSEAGAFQETQYF
-	TRBV6-1	17	TRBJ2-1	-	TGTGCCAGCAGTGAAGATGCTAGCGCGTTCCGATACAATGAGCAGTTCTTC	CASSEDASAFRYNEQFF
-	TRBV28	14	TRBJ2-1	TRBD2	TGTGCCAGCAGTTTCAGCGGGACCTACAATGAGCAGTTCTTC	CASSFSGTYNEQFF